This is a list of T cell receptor beta chains from one sample in a study of cytomegalovirus exposure and HLA in healthy donors. This table comes from immunoSEQ multiplex PCR, and its TCRdb copy is limited to in-frame clones, with some not included. The sample holds approximately 90,000 clones, around 93% seen once. The material sequenced was PBMCs. All receptors derive from a woman aged 25 to 39 in good health and CMV-seropositive. Each CDR3 is given with its conserved first and last residue. The D gene is left open where the match is weak. Size is stated for part of the rows, as once, few or many counts, or as a class when the clone is expanded.

>TRBV19|-|TRBJ1-3|-
TGTGCCAGTCGCTCCGGGGGGGCACTTGGAAACACCATATATTTT
CASRSGGALGNTIYF
>TRBV7-3|TRBD2|TRBJ2-1|-
TGTGCCAGCAGCCCCCTAGCGGGAGAACATTACAATGAGCAGTTCTTC
CASSPLAGEHYNEQFF
>TRBV14|TRBD2|TRBJ2-7|-
TGTGCCAGCAGCCACGATTCGGGACTAGGCTTCTACGAGCAGTACTTC
CASSHDSGLGFYEQYF
>TRBV2|-|TRBJ1-1|-
TGTGCCAGCAGCTACCCGGGGAACACTGAAGCTTTCTTT
CASSYPGNTEAFF
>TRBV6-6|TRBD1|TRBJ1-2|-
TGTGCCAGCAGTTACCAAGACAGGGGTCCGGCCGGCTACACCTTC
CASSYQDRGPAGYTF
>TRBV5-1|TRBD2|TRBJ2-3|-
TGCGCCAGCAGCGCGACCAGACTAGCGGGGCCCCTTCATACGCAGTATTTT
CASSATRLAGPLHTQYF
>TRBV30|-|TRBJ2-7|once
TGTGCCTGCAAAAACTGGGGAGTTTGGGGCGAGCAGTACTTC
CACKNWGVWGEQYF
>TRBV7-2|TRBD2|TRBJ2-7|-
TGTGCCAGCAGTCGAGATAGCGGGAGCTCCTACGAGCAGTACTTC
CASSRDSGSSYEQYF
>TRBV7-2|TRBD2|TRBJ2-1|-
TGTGCCAGCAGCTATACTAGCGGGCCGTTCAATGAGCAGTTCTTC
CASSYTSGPFNEQFF
>TRBV5-4|TRBD2|TRBJ2-1|-
TGTGCCAGCAGCCTGGCCAGGGAGGGCAATGAGCAGTTCTTC
CASSLAREGNEQFF
>TRBV7-2|-|TRBJ2-1|-
TGTGCCAGCAGCTTGGGCGTCGCGGGCTACAATGAGCAGTTCTTC
CASSLGVAGYNEQFF
>TRBV6-5|-|TRBJ1-1|once
TGTGCCAGCAGTAAACCAGGGCGGCAAGCTTTCTTT
CASSKPGRQAFF
>TRBV7-3|-|TRBJ2-5|-
TGTGCCAGCAGCTTTGAAAGGGGGGAGACCCAGTACTTC
CASSFERGETQYF
>TRBV7-2|-|TRBJ1-2|-
TGTGCCAGCAGCAAAGGGGCCCCCGTCTATGGCTACACCTTC
CASSKGAPVYGYTF
>TRBV19|-|TRBJ2-7|-
TGTGCCAGTAGTATAGAGGCTAGACCTATACACGAGCAGTACTTC
CASSIEARPIHEQYF
>TRBV5-4|-|TRBJ2-3|-
TGTGCCAGCAGCAAGACGGGGATCACAGATACGCAGTATTTT
CASSKTGITDTQYF
>TRBV30|-|TRBJ2-3|-
TGTGCCTGGAGAGGAGGGGGAGGGCCCCCCGATACGCAGTATTTT
CAWRGGGGPPDTQYF
>TRBV5-4|-|TRBJ2-5|-
TGTGCCAGCAGCTTGTATGGGAGGGGGCAAGAGACCCAGTACTTC
CASSLYGRGQETQYF
>TRBV28|-|TRBJ1-2|-
TGTGCCAGCAGTTTATTTACAGGGATTAGCTACACCTTC
CASSLFTGISYTF
>TRBV5-4|-|TRBJ1-2|-
TGTGCCAGCAGTTTCAGGGGACGATACTATGGCTACACCTTC
CASSFRGRYYGYTF
>TRBV30|-|TRBJ2-1|-
TGTGCCTGGGTTCGGGCGGGAAAGTCCTACAATGAGCAGTTCTTC
CAWVRAGKSYNEQFF
>TRBV6-5|-|TRBJ1-2|-
TGTGCCAGCAGTTACTCGGAGGGGAACTATGGCTACACCTTC
CASSYSEGNYGYTF
>TRBV27|-|TRBJ1-2|-
TGTGCCAGCAGTTTAAGGAATGGGAGAGGCTACACCTTC
CASSLRNGRGYTF
>TRBV5-6|TRBD1|TRBJ1-1|-
TGTGCCAGCAGCGTTACAGGGGGAACTGAAGCTTTCTTT
CASSVTGGTEAFF
>TRBV4-2|-|TRBJ2-7|-
TGTGCCAGCAGCCTGACTCCCACCTCCGGCGAGCAGTACTTC
CASSLTPTSGEQYF
>TRBV6-6|TRBD2|TRBJ2-1|-
TGTGCCAGCAGTTCCGCCTCGGGACTAGCGGACAATGAGCAGTTCTTC
CASSSASGLADNEQFF
>TRBV29-1|TRBD2|TRBJ2-7|-
TGCAGCGTTGAATCCTCGACTAGCGGGATGGGTTACGAGCAGTACTTC
CSVESSTSGMGYEQYF
>TRBV6-1|-|TRBJ2-7|-
TGTGCCAGCAGTGTCACCCGGGTCTCCAATTTTTACGAGCAGTACTTC
CASSVTRVSNFYEQYF
>TRBV9|TRBD1|TRBJ2-5|-
TGTGCCAGCAGCGTTGAGGACAGGGGGTATGAGACCCAGTACTTC
CASSVEDRGYETQYF
>TRBV2|-|TRBJ2-2|-
TGTGCCAGCAGTACCGACGGTTTTGTCGGAGAATACACCGGGGAGCTGTTTTTT
CASSTDGFVGEYTGELFF
>TRBV4-3|TRBD1|TRBJ1-1|-
TGCGCCAGCAGCCAAGGGACAGGGGGCATGAACACTGAAGCTTTCTTT
CASSQGTGGMNTEAFF